This T cell receptor (beta chain) appears in the sequencing data of a study of blood T cell repertoires in COVID-19. The CDR3 sequence is 13 residues long. Germline V CDR1 and CDR2: LNHDA, SQIVND (reference sequence). Trimming pared 4 bases from V and 3 bases from J, leaving 10 bases between. Measured with immunoSEQ multiplex PCR; TCRdb has only the in-frame clones, and not every one. The table shows about 400,000 clones, with around 87% occurring only once. Participants spanned ages 18 to 89 years and resided in about 25 US areas. This chain joins TRBV19 and TRBJ2-7, with D perhaps TRBD1 (5 bases). Sequencing used PBMCs or T cells enriched from blood (not recorded which). This receptor was identified in a woman in her 30s with acute COVID-19. The CDR3 DNA follows: TGTGCCAGTAGTAGGGGCACCGACTACGAGCAGTACTTC. Residues: CASSRGTDYEQYF.